This TCR beta chain was identified in a study of T cell repertoires in cytomegalovirus infection. Study information: HLA-B-restricted CMV epitopes that are well studied were used alongside recently identified HLA-C-restricted ones.

TCRdb passed the reads through MiXCR, listing each CDR3 protein once. Of around 800,000 distinct CDR3 sequences listed, approximately 32% are singletons. This CDR3 spans 16 amino acids. Trimming left V 5 bases short and J 3 bases short, with 19 bases between. The germline gives CDR1 SEHNR, CDR2 FQNEAQ (reference sequence). Regarding the study as a whole: Ex vivo, HLA-C-restricted CMV-specific TCR beta clonotypes prevailed over the rest of the response.

Comments on this clonotype: Its target is unknown.

The chain is built from TRBV7-9 and TRBJ1-1; D may be TRBD1 (6 bases). Here the sequenced sample was cultured CD8+ T cells from PBMCs, taken from culture after CMV antigen stimulation. The origin of this receptor is a human donor in good health (CMV status not recorded). Some clones in this sample may be carry-over from other donors' samples. CDR3 sequence: CASSREGGGEDTEAFF. The DNA for the CDR3 is TGTGCCAGCAGCCGGGAGGGGGGGGGTGAGGACACTGAAGCTTTCTTT.